This passage covers 14 T cell receptor beta chains from one sample sequenced in a study of neoadjuvant nivolumab and ipilimumab in lung cancer. Clones were sequenced by immunoSEQ multiplex PCR, and TCRdb holds only the in-frame ones, with some missing. The sample has around 30,000 clones; approximately 80% are singletons. The material was peripheral blood, obtained before neoadjuvant nivolumab, alone or with ipilimumab. The origin of the receptors is an adult with non-small cell lung cancer.

This clone was recorded only once. The chain employs TRBV25-1 and TRBJ2-7; D ambiguous. Trimming removed 5 bases at V and 5 bases at J, with 10 bases between. The CDR3 spans 12 residues. Germline V gene data show CDR1 as MGHDK and CDR2 as SYGVNS. Written as DNA, the CDR3 is TGTGCCAGCAGTAATTCTGGGGACGAGCAGTACTTC. Its translation: CASSNSGDEQYF.

The rearrangement links TRBV27 to TRBJ2-7; TRBD2 agrees at 9 bases. The V segment lost 2 bases and the J segment 4 bases; nucleotides outside the gene matches: 6. This CDR3 region has 15 residues. Germline V gives CDR1 MNHEY, CDR2 SMNVEV (reference sequence). The CDR3 region has the DNA TGTGCCAGCAGTTTAAATAGCGGGGGCTCTTACGAGCAGTACTTC. As protein: CASSLNSGGSYEQYF.

V usage is TRBV5-1 and J usage is TRBJ1-2; no firm D call. This CDR3 contains 18 residues. Looked up from germline, CDR1 is SGHRS and CDR2 is YFSETQ. V lost 5 bases to trimming and J lost 7 bases, with 30 bases between them. This CDR3 is CASRTSSGLGWMGSGYTF. The CDR3 nucleotides read TGCGCCAGCAGGACTAGTTCCGGGTTGGGTTGGATGGGGTCTGGCTACACCTTC.

The rearrangement uses TRBV28 and TRBJ1-2; TRBD1 matches at 8 bases. V lost 2 bases, J lost 11 bases, and 4 bases stayed unmatched. CDR3 size: 12 residues. The V gene's germline CDR1 is MDHEN and CDR2 SYDVKM. Written as DNA, the CDR3 is TGTGCCAGCAGTTTACGGACAGGGCGTTACACCTTC. Residues: CASSLRTGRYTF.

This chain connects TRBV7-7 to TRBJ1-2; perhaps TRBD1 as D (5 bases). The CDR3 covers 15 residues. With 5 bases removed from V and 4 bases from J, the gap between germline ends came to 17 bases. Germline V gene data show CDR1 as SSHAT and CDR2 as FNYEAQ (reference sequence). The CDR3 reads CASSIVGAVRYGYTF. Written as DNA, the CDR3 is TGTGCCAGCAGCATAGTAGGGGCAGTCCGCTATGGCTACACCTTC.

In its sample, this clone was seen a few times. This chain joins TRBV2 and TRBJ2-2, with 7 bases identical to TRBD1. V gave up 4 bases and J gave up 4 bases; unmatched junction bases: 6. This CDR3 has 15 amino acids. CDR1 SNHLY and CDR2 FYNNEI come from the germline V gene. The CDR3 bases are TGTGCCAGCAGTGCTTCGACAGGGATCACCGGGGAGCTGTTTTTT. Translation gives CASSASTGITGELFF.

The chain couples TRBV11-1 to TRBJ1-3, with D uncertain. The CDR3 has 14 amino acids. Trimming took 1 base from V and 0 from J, leaving 4 bases between them. The germline V gene has CDR1 SGHAT and CDR2 FQDESV (reference sequence). The CDR3 region is CASSLDYSGNTIYF. In DNA, the CDR3 is TGTGCCAGCAGCTTAGACTACTCTGGAAACACCATATATTTT.

The rearrangement joins TRBV7-8 to TRBJ1-1; D is possibly TRBD1 (5 bases). CDR1 is SGHVS and CDR2 is FQNEAQ in the germline V gene. V lost 5 bases, J lost 5 bases, and 9 bases lay in between. CDR3 length: 12 residues. The CDR3 sequence is CASSLRETEAFF. The CDR3 DNA follows: TGTGCCAGCAGCCTCAGGGAAACTGAAGCTTTCTTT. Full variable domain (rest looked up from reference TRBV7-8 and TRBJ1-1): GAGVSQSPRYKVAKRGQDVALRCDPISGHVSLFWYQQALGQGPEFLTYFQNEAQLDKSGLPSDRFFAERPEGSVSTLKIQRTQQEDSAVYLCASSLRETEAFFGQGTRLTVV.

This clone has just a few counts. The V gene is TRBV4-3, the J gene TRBJ2-3; TRBD1 matches at 9 bases. The V gene's germline CDR1 is LGHNA and CDR2 YSLEER. The ends lost 0 bases at V and 3 bases at J; junction bases unmatched: 4. This CDR3 is 16 amino acids long. CDR3: CASSQEDRGETDTQYF. For the CDR3, the DNA is TGCGCCAGCAGCCAAGAGGACAGGGGCGAGACAGATACGCAGTATTTT.

V is TRBV2 and J is TRBJ2-5, with 9 positions matching TRBD1. With 5 bases clipped from V and 4 bases from J, the junction kept 5 bases outside the gene matches. The CDR3 is 14 amino acids. Germline V lookup: CDR1 SNHLY, CDR2 FYNNEI. The CDR3: CASSYRGPGETQYF. As DNA, the CDR3 is TGTGCCAGCAGTTACAGGGGGCCGGGAGAGACCCAGTACTTC.

The chain carries TRBV4-3 and TRBJ1-6; TRBD1 is a possible D gene (6 bases). This CDR3 contains 15 residues. The V gene's germline CDR1 is LGHNA and CDR2 YSLEER. V was pared by 2 bases and J by 7 bases, with 12 bases between. The CDR3 loop reads CASSQQDRPNSPLHF. The CDR3 DNA sequence: TGCGCCAGCAGCCAACAGGACAGACCAAATTCACCCCTCCACTTT.

The chain couples TRBV7-7 to TRBJ2-3; 12 nucleotides match TRBD2. Per the germline V gene, CDR1 is SSHAT and CDR2 is FNYEAQ (reference sequence). CDR3 size: 16 residues. The ends lost 4 bases at V and 2 bases at J; junction bases unmatched: 4. DNA for the CDR3: TGTGCCAGCAGCTCCGGACTAGCGGGGCTCACAGATACGCAGTATTTT. Protein product: CASSSGLAGLTDTQYF.

This clone was detected a few times. The V call is TRBV9, the J call TRBJ2-7; TRBD1 aligns across 7 bases. This CDR3 region has 14 residues. Germline V gene sequence: CDR1 SGDLS, CDR2 YYNGEE. The ends lost 1 base at V and 5 bases at J; junction bases unmatched: 6. This chain's CDR3 is CASSVHPQGNEQYF. The CDR3 DNA reads TGTGCCAGCAGCGTACACCCACAGGGGAACGAGCAGTACTTC.

This clone came up once. In nucleotides, the CDR3 is TGTGCCAGCAGCCTGGGGGTGGTTGTTGGAGACCAAGGGGAGACCCAGTACTTC. Residues: CASSLGVVVGDQGETQYF. The V and J genes are TRBV5-4 and TRBJ2-5; D may match TRBD1 or TRBD2 (5 bases each). The CDR3 runs 18 residues. CDR1 and CDR2 from the germline V gene are SGHNT and YYREEE (reference sequence). The germline V and J ends were trimmed by 4 bases and 5 bases, with 27 bases remaining between them.